This T cell receptor (beta chain) was retrieved from a study of T cell responses to AZD1222 COVID-19 vaccine. Whole-study results and caveats: The donor group comprised mostly white British people and more females; the analysis possibly underestimated clonal diversity. Nearly half of spike-specific TCRs reportedly target unmutated variant regions. AZD1222 recipients seropositive at baseline numbered only six.

Points on this clone: Its target is unknown.

Sequencing used immunoSEQ multiplex PCR; TCRdb keeps in-frame clones, though not all of them. The sample carries tens of thousands of clones, nearly 90% recorded once. Per germline, CDR1 SGHRS and CDR2 YFSETQ. V shed 2 bases, J shed 1 base, and the junction held 5 bases outside the gene matches. The CDR3 runs 15 residues. The sequence was obtained from an adult who received the AZD1222 COVID-19 vaccine. This sequence joins TRBV5-1 and TRBJ1-1; TRBD1 matches 7 bases. This material consisted of peripheral blood, taken 28 days after the second AZD1222 dose. The CDR3 sequence is CASSLTGQTNTEAFF. CDR3 coding DNA: TGCGCCAGCAGCTTAACGGGACAGACGAACACTGAAGCTTTCTTT.